The 2 T cell receptor beta chains below all came from one sample that was sequenced in a study of T cells after yellow fever vaccination. Using its own MiXCR run on the 5' RACE reads, TCRdb lists one record per CDR3 protein. The sample lists 340,000 or so distinct CDR3 sequences, under 15% seen once, with around 3% in the top ten. Specimen: CD4+ T cells sorted from PBMCs, collected 15 days after the yellow fever booster vaccination. Source of these receptors: a young man who received the YFV17D yellow fever vaccine.

The genes are TRBV3-1 and TRBJ2-2; D uncertain. The CDR3 runs to 15 residues. Germline V CDR1 and CDR2: LGHDT, YNNKEL (reference sequence). Trimming stripped 1 base from V and 2 bases from J, with 8 bases between. The CDR3 is CASSQVPGNTGELFF. DNA of the CDR3: TGTGCCAGCAGCCAAGTCCCGGGTAACACCGGGGAGCTGTTTTTT.

The table lists this clonotype with a few counts. The J gene is TRBJ2-7, the V gene TRBV6-5; D not resolved. V lost 6 bases and J lost 3, with 12 bases in between. The CDR3 consists of 13 residues. Germline V CDR1 and CDR2: MNHEY, SVGAGI. In DNA, the CDR3 is TGTGCCAGCAGGGAGTCCTCCATCTACGAGCAGTACTTC. Amino acids: CASRESSIYEQYF.